What follows are 18 T cell receptor beta chains derived from one specimen sequenced in a study of CD8+CD57+ T cells in acquired aplastic anemia. An expansion of CD8+CD57+ cells by flow cytometry had been shown in patients chosen for sequencing. TCR beta VDJ combinations and CDR3 sequences were profiled from genomic DNA. TCRdb reprocessed the reads via MiXCR and lists one record per CDR3 protein. The repertoire has roughly 160,000 distinct CDR3 sequences, about two thirds of them found once; the top ten carry around 45%. The sample was sorted CD4+, CD8+, or CD8+CD57+ T cells (not recorded which) from PBMCs. The receptors were sampled from a human donor with aplastic anemia.

The table lists this clonotype with a count of one. The rearrangement joins TRBV4-3 to TRBJ2-6, with 9 bases matching TRBD1. The germline V gene has CDR1 LGHNA and CDR2 YSLEER. V gave up 4 bases and J gave up 2 bases; unmatched junction bases: 12. The CDR3 consists of 19 residues. This CDR3 reads CASSPYRDREYTGANVLTF. The DNA of the CDR3 is TGCGCCAGCAGCCCCTACCGGGACAGGGAATACACTGGGGCCAACGTCCTGACTTTC.

This clonotype is a singleton in its sample. The CDR3 reads CASSQDGRGVTDTQYF. The CDR3 DNA reads as TGCGCCAGCAGCCAAGATGGCAGGGGAGTCACAGATACGCAGTATTTT. V is TRBV4-1 and J is TRBJ2-3; tentative D call: TRBD1 (6 bases). This CDR3 region has 16 residues. Germline V gene lookup returns CDR1 MGHRA and CDR2 YSYEKL. V lost 0 bases and J 2 bases, leaving 12 bases between the germline ends.

The CDR3 spells CASSTGPGGYTF. For the CDR3, the DNA is TGTGCCAGTAGTACGGGACCAGGTGGCTACACCTTC. V and J are TRBV19 and TRBJ1-2, with D possibly matching TRBD1 (5 bases). Germline V lookup: CDR1 LNHDA, CDR2 SQIVND (reference sequence). V lost 4 bases, J lost 7 bases, and 10 bases lay in between. The CDR3 covers 12 residues.

This clonotype has only one observation. V is TRBV9 and J is TRBJ2-7, with D hard to call. Germline CDR1 SGDLS, CDR2 YYNGEE. This CDR3 is 15 amino acids long. V lost 0 bases and J 0 bases, leaving 10 bases between the germline ends. CDR3 DNA sequence: TGTGCCAGCAGCGTAGGGACCCTCGGCTCCTACGAGCAGTACTTC. Its protein product is CASSVGTLGSYEQYF.

This clonotype appeared once. The V call is TRBV10-3, the J call TRBJ1-1; D call uncertain. This CDR3 spans 11 amino acids. Deletions cut 6 bases from V and 7 bases from J, with 9 bases between. Germline CDR1 and CDR2: ENHRY and SYGVKD. The DNA of the CDR3 is TGTGCCATCAGCGCCGGGGATGAAGCTTTCTTT. This gives the protein CAISAGDEAFF.

This clonotype showed up just a few times. The chain carries TRBV5-4 and TRBJ2-7; D unclear. Between the trimmed V and J ends, which lost 0 bases and 6 bases, there was a span of 7 bases. CDR3 size: 12 residues. Germline V gene lookup returns CDR1 SGHNT and CDR2 YYREEE (reference sequence). CDR3 loop: CASSLGVSEQYF. The DNA of the CDR3 is TGTGCCAGCAGCTTGGGAGTCTCCGAGCAGTACTTC.

This chain joins TRBV7-6 and TRBJ2-7, with TRBD1 identical over 8 bases. Looked up from germline, CDR1 is SGHVS and CDR2 is FNYEAQ. The V and J ends lost 4 bases and 5 bases, in that order; junction bases with no gene match: 7. The CDR3 covers 14 residues. CDR3 in DNA: TGTGCCAGCAGCTCGACAGGGGATCGGGACGAGCAGTACTTC. Amino acids: CASSSTGDRDEQYF. The whole variable domain, filled in from reference TRBV7-6 and TRBJ2-7, reads GAGVSQSPRYKVTKRGQDVALRCDPISGHVSLYWYRQALGQGPEFLTYFNYEAQQDKSGLPNDRFSAERPEGSISTLTIQRTEQRDSAMYRCASSSTGDRDEQYFGPGTRLTVT.

The rearrangement joins TRBV20-1 to TRBJ2-5; TRBD2 matches 8 bases. The V gene's germline CDR1 is DFQATT and CDR2 SNEGSKA (reference sequence). V gave up 4 bases and J gave up 2 bases; unmatched junction bases: 6. CDR3 length: 14 amino acids. CDR3 in DNA: TGCAGTGCTACCCCGGGACTAGTTCAAGAGACCCAGTACTTC. Amino acid sequence: CSATPGLVQETQYF.

This clonotype was counted only a few times. V usage is TRBV10-3 and J usage is TRBJ2-1; no definite D call. CDR3 length: 13 residues. Trimming stripped 0 bases from V and 4 bases from J, with 4 bases between. Looked up from germline, CDR1 is ENHRY and CDR2 is SYGVKD. This CDR3 is CAISESYYNEQFF. For the CDR3, the DNA is TGTGCCATCAGTGAGTCCTATTACAATGAGCAGTTCTTC.

The chain couples TRBV14 to TRBJ2-3; no clear D. The length of the CDR3 is 11 residues. V shed 2 bases and J shed 8 bases, with 5 bases lying between them. The germline V gene has CDR1 SGHDN and CDR2 FVKESK. This CDR3 is CASSQSVTQYF. CDR3 bases: TGTGCCAGCAGCCAATCCGTTACGCAGTATTTT.

V gene TRBV25-1 combines with J gene TRBJ1-6, with 7 bases fitting TRBD1. This CDR3 spans 16 amino acids. The V gene end was trimmed by 4 bases and the J gene end by 7 bases; junction bases not matched to a gene: 10. Germline V CDR1 and CDR2: MGHDK, SYGVNS. Here the CDR3 DNA reads TGTGCCAGCAGTGCTGAGGGGGCGCCGATAAATTCACCCCTCCACTTT. It yields the protein CASSAEGAPINSPLHF.

This clonotype occurred once. The chain combines TRBV12-3 or TRBV12-4 with TRBJ1-1; D remains ambiguous. The ends were cut back, 5 bases at V and 7 bases at J, with 11 bases in the middle. The CDR3 totals 12 residues. The CDR3 bases are TGTGCCAGCAGTCCTGGGTTCGGTGAAGCTTTCTTT. This translates into CASSPGFGEAFF.

The V and J genes are TRBV19 and TRBJ2-5, with D tentatively TRBD1 (7 bases). The CDR3 has 15 residues. Germline V lookup: CDR1 LNHDA, CDR2 SQIVND (reference sequence). V lost 3 bases and J lost 5, with 16 bases in between. The CDR3 reads CASSIGGGAMETQYF. The CDR3 bases are TGTGCCAGTAGTATCGGAGGGGGCGCAATGGAGACCCAGTACTTC. Filled out from reference TRBV19 and TRBJ2-5, the complete variable domain reads DGGITQSPKYLFRKEGQNVTLSCEQNLNHDAMYWYRQDPGQGLRLIYYSQIVNDFQKGDIAEGYSVSREKKESFPLTVTSAQKNPTAFYLCASSIGGGAMETQYFGPGTRLLVL.

V usage is TRBV7-2 and J usage is TRBJ1-5, with a tentative D call TRBD1 (5 bases). Germline V CDR1 and CDR2: SGHTA, FQGNSA. The CDR3 has 15 amino acids. V lost 4 bases, J lost 2 bases, and 12 bases lay in between. DNA for the CDR3: TGTGCCAGCAGCTCCAGGGATTTTGGCAATCAGCCCCAGCATTTT. Protein sequence: CASSSRDFGNQPQHF. Together with reference TRBV7-2 and TRBJ1-5, the CDR3 gives the full variable domain: GAGVSQSPSNKVTEKGKDVELRCDPISGHTALYWYRQSLGQGLEFLIYFQGNSAPDKSGLPSDRFSAERTGGSVSTLTIQRTQQEDSAVYLCASSSRDFGNQPQHFGDGTRLSIL.

The chain recombines TRBV19 with TRBJ2-7; 9 positions match TRBD1. Germline V lookup: CDR1 LNHDA, CDR2 SQIVND (reference sequence). With V trimmed by 4 bases and J by 6 bases, 7 bases remained unmatched. This CDR3 is built from 14 residues. CDR3 nucleotides: TGTGCCAGTAGTAACAGGGGACAGGGAGGCGAGCAGTACTTC. This codes for CASSNRGQGGEQYF.

The chain employs TRBV24-1 and TRBJ2-1, with TRBD1 identical over 9 bases. With V trimmed by 4 bases and J by 5 bases, 5 bases remained unmatched. Germline assignment: CDR1 KGHDR and CDR2 SFDVKD. The CDR3 spans 15 residues. CDR3 coding DNA: TGTGCCACCAGTGACCCGGGACAGGGTGACAATGAGCAGTTCTTC. This translates into CATSDPGQGDNEQFF.

This chain links TRBV29-1 with TRBJ2-7; a weak D match, TRBD1 (5 bases). CDR3 length equals 14 residues. Trimming took 7 bases from V and 4 from J, leaving 20 bases between them. Germline V CDR1 and CDR2: SQVTM, ANQGSEA. In DNA form, the CDR3 reads TGCAGCGGAACCTCAACAGGAGACGGTTACGAGCAGTACTTC. Translating it yields CSGTSTGDGYEQYF.

The table lists this clonotype with many counts. In DNA form, the CDR3 reads TGTGCCAGCAGTGACGAGGGACTAGAGTCAGAGACCCAGTACTTC. Protein sequence: CASSDEGLESETQYF. This chain links TRBV6-4 with TRBJ2-5; 8 positions agree with TRBD2. The germline CDR1 and CDR2 sequences are MRHNA and SNTAGT. The CDR3 is made up of 15 amino acids. With V trimmed by 2 bases and J by 4 bases, 6 bases remained unmatched.